This T cell receptor (beta chain) came from a study of T cell responses to AZD1222 COVID-19 vaccine. Notes on this clone: Its antigen is as yet unknown.

Regarding the study as a whole: With two AZD1222 doses given, Spike-specific TCR breadth and depth both rose. Spike-wide vaccine-associated CD4 TCRs dominated at 160-218 and 743-854. Donors in the cohort were predominantly white British and more often female, and clonal diversity was possibly underestimated. Per reports, nearly half of all spike-specific TCRs target regions that are unmutated in variants.

Germline CDR1 reads LGHDT; CDR2 reads YNNKEL (reference sequence). Trimming shortened V by 6 bases and J by 5 bases, and 7 bases separated the two germline ends. This CDR3 has 11 amino acids. Using immunoSEQ multiplex PCR, the repertoire was profiled, and TCRdb retains in-frame clones only, with some absent. The sample holds some 97,000 clones; around 90% are singletons and the top ten take about 1.5%. The origin of this receptor is an adult in good health. The sample consisted of peripheral blood, taken on day 0 of AZD1222 vaccination. The chain joins TRBV3-1 (or the pseudogene TRBV3-2) to TRBJ1-2; D perhaps matches TRBD1 (5 bases). Here the CDR3 reads CASRQGYGYTF. CDR3 nucleotides: TGTGCCAGCAGGCAGGGATATGGCTACACCTTC.